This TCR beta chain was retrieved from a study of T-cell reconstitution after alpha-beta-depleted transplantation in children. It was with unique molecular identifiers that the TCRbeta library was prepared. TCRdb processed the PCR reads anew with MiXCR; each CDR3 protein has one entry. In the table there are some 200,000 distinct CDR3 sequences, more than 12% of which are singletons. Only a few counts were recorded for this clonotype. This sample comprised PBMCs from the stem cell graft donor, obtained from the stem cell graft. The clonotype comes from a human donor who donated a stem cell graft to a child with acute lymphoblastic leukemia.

The CDR3 DNA sequence: TGCAGCGTTGAAGTAACGGGCGACACCGGGGAGCTGTTTTTT. It codes for CSVEVTGDTGELFF. The gene calls are TRBV29-1 and TRBJ2-2; D is unresolved. This CDR3 region has 14 residues. V was trimmed by 1 base and J by 3 bases, leaving 9 bases between them. CDR1 and CDR2 (germline): SQVTM, ANQGSEA.